The rows below give T cell receptor beta chains drawn from one sample of a study of blood T cells in healthy people across ages. MiXCR was run by TCRdb on the 5' RACE reads, yielding one entry per CDR3 protein. The table lists about 1.8 million distinct CDR3 sequences, 40% to 55% of them singletons. Sequencing used blood. The source of these receptors is a woman between 40 and 50 years old in good health. The CDR3 runs from the conserved cysteine through the conserved F or W. D genes are given only for firm matches. Clone size is stated in some rows and not others, as once, few, many or a class when expanded.

few	TRBJ1-2	TRBV24-1	-	TGTGCCACCAGTGATTCCATGGGCACGGGGGACTATGGCTACACCTTC	CATSDSMGTGDYGYTF
-	TRBJ1-2	TRBV7-6	-	TGTGCCAGCAGCTTAGATTATGGCGGAAACTATGGCTACACCTTC	CASSLDYGGNYGYTF
-	TRBJ1-2	TRBV25-1	-	TGTGCCAGCAGTGAAGGGTGGTATGGCTACACCTTC	CASSEGWYGYTF
few	TRBJ2-5	TRBV20-1	TRBD1	TGCAGTGCTACCGACAGGGGGCGGGGGACCCAGTACTTC	CSATDRGRGTQYF
few	TRBJ1-2	TRBV27	-	TGTGCCAGCAGGGGGAGGACGGACTTCTATGGCTACACCTTC	CASRGRTDFYGYTF
-	TRBJ2-4	TRBV21-1	-	TGTGCCAGCAGCAATGCCCCGGCTAGCCTCGTTAAATTGGCCAAAAACATTCAGTACTTC	CASSNAPASLVKLAKNIQYF
-	TRBJ1-5	TRBV27	-	TGTGCCAGCAGTTTATTTGGTTGGCAGAGCAATCAGCCCCAGCATTTT	CASSLFGWQSNQPQHF
-	TRBJ1-5	TRBV6-6	-	TGTGCCAGCAGTTACACCAAGGGTGGCAATCAGCCCCAGCATTTT	CASSYTKGGNQPQHF
-	TRBJ2-3	TRBV9	TRBD1	TGTGCCAGCAGCGCAACCCCAGGGGGAAGCACAGATACGCAGTATTTT	CASSATPGGSTDTQYF
-	TRBJ1-2	TRBV20-1	-	TGCAGTGCTCCCACGGGTTTGATTTGGGAGGGCTACACCTTC	CSAPTGLIWEGYTF
-	TRBJ2-5	TRBV11-3	-	TGTGCCAGCAGCTTAGCAGCCGGTGCGGAGCAGTACTTC	CASSLAAGAEQYF
-	TRBJ1-4	TRBV7-2	-	TGTGCCAGCAGCCAGGTTGCCGATGAAAAACTGTTTTTT	CASSQVADEKLFF
few	TRBJ2-4	TRBV2	-	TGTGCCAGCAGTCGGCTGCCAGCCAAAAACATTCAGTACTTC	CASSRLPAKNIQYF
-	TRBJ1-4	TRBV7-9	TRBD1	TGTGCCAGCAGCCCGCAAACAGGGGAGGTTGAAAAACTGTTTTTT	CASSPQTGEVEKLFF
few	TRBJ2-4	TRBV29-1	TRBD2	TGCAGCGTAGAGGCCCAAGCGGGGGGTTATGAGCAGTACTTC	CSVEAQAGGYEQYF
-	TRBJ2-3	TRBV6-5	-	TGTGCCAGCAGTTACCGGGCACCCAGCACAGATACGCAGTATTTT	CASSYRAPSTDTQYF
-	TRBJ2-1	TRBV6-5	-	TGTGCCAGCAGTGTAGGGGCGAGAGTTTACAATGAGCAGTTCTTC	CASSVGARVYNEQFF
-	TRBJ2-1	TRBV6-1	TRBD1	TGTGCCAGCAGTTTTCAGGGGGCGTTCTACAATGAGCAGTTCTTC	CASSFQGAFYNEQFF
-	TRBJ1-2	TRBV24-1	-	TGTGCCACCAGTGATTCTTTATCATATGGCTACACCTTC	CATSDSLSYGYTF
-	TRBJ2-3	TRBV28	TRBD2	TGTGCCATAGTGGGGCTAGCGGGGCGGCGCAACACAGATACGCAGTATTTT	CAIVGLAGRRNTDTQYF
few	TRBJ2-1	TRBV6-6	-	TGTGCCAGCAGCGACGCCAGTTACAATGAGCAGTTCTTC	CASSDASYNEQFF
-	TRBJ2-3	TRBV5-1	-	TGCGCCAGCAGCCTCAGATGGGGCAGGGGAATTCGCACAGATACGCAGTATTTT	CASSLRWGRGIRTDTQYF
-	TRBJ2-7	TRBV2	-	TGTGCCAGCCGGTGGACAGCCTCCCCTCCCTACGAGCAGTACTTC	CASRWTASPPYEQYF
-	TRBJ1-1	TRBV20-1	-	TGCAGTGCTAGAGCGGCGGGGGCGGGGTACACTGAAGCTTTCTTT	CSARAAGAGYTEAFF
-	TRBJ2-5	TRBV7-8	-	TGTGCCAGCAGCGCCGACTCGGAGACCCAGTACTTC	CASSADSETQYF